These 24 T cell receptor beta chains were all obtained from the same sample, sequenced in a study of vaccination and CD4 T cells after COVID-19. No antigen is known for these receptors. With the Oncomine TCR Beta short-read assay, DNA from cultured CD4+ T cells was sequenced. TCRdb passed the PCR reads through MiXCR, listing each CDR3 protein once. There are 10,000 or so distinct CDR3 sequences in the sample; approximately 51% occur only once, and around 40% lies in the top ten. Stated treatment: approximately 11-day PBMC culture with coronavirus spike peptide pools or control peptides (ViraFEST assay). The sequencing input was CD4+ T cells from blood, cultured in vitro. Source of these receptors: a human donor who had recovered from COVID-19.

The chain carries TRBV12-3 or TRBV12-4 and TRBJ1-1; D might be TRBD1 (5 bases). The CDR3 runs 14 residues. The V end lost 5 bases, the J end lost 4 bases, and 14 bases lay between the germline ends. CDR3 sequence reads: CASSASGTLTEAFF. CDR3 DNA sequence: TGTGCCAGCAGTGCCTCCGGGACCCTCACTGAAGCTTTCTTT.

The table lists this clonotype with a few counts. This sequence joins TRBV6-5 and TRBJ1-4; no clear D gene. The CDR3 is 12 residues long. Germline V lookup: CDR1 MNHEY, CDR2 SVGAGI. The V gene lost 6 bases and the J gene lost 8 bases, with 10 bases spanning the gap. As DNA, the CDR3 is TGTGCCAGCAGCCACTCGAGGGAAAAACTGTTTTTT. Translating gives CASSHSREKLFF.

This chain joins TRBV20-1 and TRBJ1-6, with D perhaps TRBD1 (5 bases). Looked up from germline, CDR1 is DFQATT and CDR2 is SNEGSKA (reference sequence). The CDR3 runs 15 residues. Trimming stripped 0 bases from V and 3 bases from J, with 9 bases between. The DNA for the CDR3 is TGCAGTGCTAGAGATCTGGGGGACTATAATTCACCCCTCCACTTT. Residues: CSARDLGDYNSPLHF.

The CDR3 loop reads CASKKGSVSGNTIYF. For the CDR3, the DNA is TGTGCCAGTAAAAAAGGGAGCGTCTCTGGAAACACCATATATTTT. The chain employs TRBV19 and TRBJ1-3, with D hard to call. Trimming removed 7 bases at V and 0 bases at J, with 13 bases between. There are 15 residues in the CDR3. The germline CDR1 and CDR2 sequences are LNHDA and SQIVND (reference sequence).

This clonotype has just a few counts. J is TRBJ1-2 and V is TRBV27; tentative D call: TRBD1 (5 bases). Germline values: CDR1 MNHEY, CDR2 SMNVEV (reference sequence). V was clipped by 6 bases and J by 8 bases, with 19 bases between them. This CDR3 has 14 amino acids. CDR3 sequence (DNA): TGTGCCAGCAGCGCCTCAGGGAGAGCTATGGGCTACACCTTC. This encodes CASSASGRAMGYTF.

The rearrangement links TRBV3-1 to TRBJ1-6; D possibly corresponds to TRBD1 (5 bases). The CDR3 extends over 15 amino acids. CDR1 LGHDT and CDR2 YNNKEL come from the germline V gene (reference sequence). Between the trimmed V and J ends, which lost 2 bases and 7 bases, there was a span of 12 bases. The chain's CDR3 is CASSQPGRLNSPLHF. The CDR3 DNA reads TGTGCCAGCAGCCAACCGGGACGGTTGAATTCACCCCTCCACTTT.

The chain employs TRBV3-1 and TRBJ1-2; D gene ambiguous. This CDR3 comprises 13 residues. Germline V gives CDR1 LGHDT, CDR2 YNNKEL (reference sequence). V lost 0 bases, J lost 4 bases, and 6 bases lay in between. In DNA form, the CDR3 reads TGTGCCAGCAGCCAAGACTCGGCCTATGGCTACACCTTC. It yields the protein CASSQDSAYGYTF.

The CDR3 DNA reads as TGTGCCAGCAGCTGGCTTGGGGAGGGGGAGACCCAGTACTTC. It yields the protein CASSWLGEGETQYF. The J gene is TRBJ2-5, the V gene TRBV7-9; 7 positions match TRBD2. In germline, CDR1 is SEHNR, CDR2 FQNEAQ (reference sequence). The CDR3 length is 14 residues. V trimming: 4 bases; J trimming: 5 bases; junction bases outside the gene matches: 7. Drawing the rest from reference TRBV7-9 and TRBJ2-5, the complete variable domain is DTGVSQNPRHKITKRGQNVTFRCDPISEHNRLYWYRQTLGQGPEFLTYFQNEAQLEKSRLLSDRFSAERPKGSFSTLEIQRTEQGDSAMYLCASSWLGEGETQYFGPGTRLLVL.

This chain uses TRBV10-1 with TRBJ2-3; 10 bases line up with TRBD1. This CDR3 contains 16 residues. With 0 bases clipped from V and 8 bases from J, the junction kept 8 bases outside the gene matches. Germline loops: CDR1 WNHNN, CDR2 SYGVQD (reference sequence). As DNA, the CDR3 is TGCGCCAGCAGTGAGTCCCGGGACAGGGGTAGGGGTACGCAGTATTTT. This translates into CASSESRDRGRGTQYF.

V is TRBV5-1 and J is TRBJ2-5; D may be TRBD1 or TRBD2 (5 bases each). Germline V gene sequence: CDR1 SGHRS, CDR2 YFSETQ. V gave up 7 bases and J gave up 2 bases, with 15 bases separating them. The CDR3 runs to 14 residues. CDR3 nucleotides: TGCGCCAGCGGGACCGGTCAAGGGCAAGAGACCCAGTACTTC. Protein product: CASGTGQGQETQYF.

The V call is TRBV11-3, the J call TRBJ2-1; D not certain. Trimming shortened V by 2 bases and J by 10 bases, and 9 bases separated the two germline ends. Germline V gives CDR1 SGHNT, CDR2 YENEEA. The CDR3 has 12 residues. The CDR3 DNA is TGTGCCAGCAGCTTAATTCTCACCGAGCAGTTCTTC. Encoded protein: CASSLILTEQFF.

The chain is built from TRBV5-1 and TRBJ1-5; no definite D call. Germline assignment: CDR1 SGHRS and CDR2 YFSETQ. V gave up 0 bases and J gave up 5 bases, with 6 bases separating them. The CDR3 spans 13 residues. The CDR3 DNA is TGCGCCAGCAGCTTGGACAGTTATCAGCCCCAGCATTTT. Translated, it gives CASSLDSYQPQHF. The full variable domain, completed using reference TRBV5-1 and TRBJ1-5, is KAGVTQTPRYLIKTRGQQVTLSCSPISGHRSVSWYQQTPGQGLQFLFEYFSETQRNKGNFPGRFSGRQFSNSRSEMNVSTLELGDSALYLCASSLDSYQPQHFGDGTRLSIL.

This chain connects TRBV6-1 to TRBJ1-6, with D possibly being TRBD1 (5 bases). CDR1 is MNHNS and CDR2 is SASEGT in the germline V gene. The CDR3 length is 14 residues. Trimming left V 0 bases short and J 10 bases short, with 10 bases between. The CDR3 spells CASSEAGAASPLHF. In nucleotides, the CDR3 is TGTGCCAGCAGTGAAGCCGGGGCGGCATCACCCCTCCACTTT.

The gene calls are TRBV5-1 and TRBJ1-5; no clear D gene. There are 14 residues in the CDR3. From germline, CDR1 is SGHRS and CDR2 YFSETQ. Trimming took 0 bases from V and 0 from J, leaving 4 bases between them. Here the CDR3 reads CASSLGGSNQPQHF. CDR3 bases: TGCGCCAGCAGCTTGGGAGGTAGCAATCAGCCCCAGCATTTT.

The chain uses TRBV18 and TRBJ1-4, with D unresolved. CDR1 and CDR2 from the germline V gene are KGHSH and LQKENI. Trimming left V 2 bases short and J 4 bases short, with 5 bases between. This CDR3 region has 13 residues. The CDR3 is CASSPGVNEKLFF. For the CDR3, the DNA is TGTGCCAGCTCACCAGGAGTTAATGAAAAACTGTTTTTT.

This chain links TRBV20-1 with TRBJ2-2; a possible D gene is TRBD1 (6 bases). CDR3 length equals 17 residues. Trimming left V 0 bases short and J 5 bases short, with 19 bases between. Germline-derived CDR1 and CDR2 are DFQATT and SNEGSKA (reference sequence). The CDR3 sequence is CSARDGRQGPLTGELFF. The CDR3 coding sequence is TGCAGTGCTAGAGATGGGCGGCAGGGGCCTCTTACCGGGGAGCTGTTTTTT.

The chain recombines TRBV6-1 with TRBJ2-1, with 8 bases identical to TRBD2. The CDR3 contains 16 residues. Germline V lookup: CDR1 MNHNS, CDR2 SASEGT. V shed 6 bases, J shed 6 bases, and the junction held 13 bases outside the gene matches. This CDR3 is CASSRLGTRRGNEQFF. The CDR3 region has the DNA TGTGCCAGCAGCCGCCTCGGGACTAGGAGGGGCAATGAGCAGTTCTTC.

This chain joins TRBV10-2 and TRBJ1-2; no reliable D call. Germline V gene sequence: CDR1 WSHSY, CDR2 SAAADI. This CDR3 has 11 residues. Deletions cut 0 bases from V and 7 bases from J, with 3 bases between. CDR3 in amino acids: CASSESGGYTF. Written as DNA, the CDR3 is TGCGCCAGCAGTGAGTCTGGTGGCTACACCTTC.

This chain links TRBV6-1 with TRBJ1-6; no definite D call. V lost 6 bases, J lost 8 bases, and 17 bases lay in between. Looked up from germline, CDR1 is MNHNS and CDR2 is SASEGT. The CDR3 sequence is 15 residues long. As DNA, the CDR3 is TGTGCCAGCAGCTTGGGAGGGTTTGGGGATTCACCCCTCCACTTT. This encodes CASSLGGFGDSPLHF.

This chain connects TRBV15 to TRBJ1-5; 12 bases agree with TRBD1. CDR1 is LNHNV and CDR2 is YYDKDF in the germline V gene (reference sequence). V lost 2 bases to trimming and J lost 0 bases; unmatched junction nucleotides: 11. The CDR3 extends over 20 amino acids. The CDR3 protein is CATSRSLPGQGAYSNQPQHF. The DNA of the CDR3 is TGTGCCACCAGCAGATCTTTACCGGGACAGGGGGCGTATAGCAATCAGCCCCAGCATTTT.

This clonotype has just a few counts. The gene calls are TRBV20-1 and TRBJ2-3; D gene unclear. V was pared by 0 bases and J by 2 bases, with 0 bases between. CDR1 and CDR2 (germline): DFQATT, SNEGSKA (reference sequence). The CDR3 has 11 amino acids. CDR3 sequence: CSARDTDTQYF. CDR3 coding DNA: TGCAGTGCTAGAGACACAGATACGCAGTATTTT.

For this clonotype: One end of the junction is discordant with germline, which a read error may explain. The genes are TRBV7-9 and TRBJ2-5, with 9 bases matching TRBD2. Germline CDR1 reads SEHNR; CDR2 reads FQNEAQ (reference sequence). This CDR3 spans 16 amino acids. CDR3 DNA sequence: TGTACCAGCAGCGGACAGCGGGGGGACCTCCAAGAGACCCAGTACTTC. It yields the protein CTSSGQRGDLQETQYF.

This clonotype was counted between two and nine times. This chain links TRBV6-5 with TRBJ2-2; tentatively, D is TRBD1 (6 bases). The V gene's germline CDR1 is MNHEY and CDR2 SVGAGI. The CDR3 is 16 residues long. The V gene lost 2 bases and the J gene lost 0 bases, with 10 bases spanning the gap. CDR3 DNA: TGTGCCAGCAGTTACCCCGGACAGTCGAACACCGGGGAGCTGTTTTTT. Protein: CASSYPGQSNTGELFF.

A remark on this clonotype: Its ends do not fully match the called genes, so a read error is possible. The chain carries TRBV19 and TRBJ1-6, with unresolved D. CDR3 length: 13 amino acids. Germline V gives CDR1 LNHDA, CDR2 SQIVND (reference sequence). The CDR3 reads CASSMSGFSPLYF. For the CDR3, the DNA is TGTGCCAGTAGTATGTCGGGTTTCTCACCCCTCTACTTT.